These T cell receptor beta chains were read from a single sample in a study of blood T cell repertoires in COVID-19. The method was immunoSEQ multiplex PCR; TCRdb's version includes in-frame clones alone and lacks a portion of them. This table has about 250,000 clones, more than 65% appearing once. What was sequenced was peripheral blood. The receptors here all came from a person aged 65 to 79 with COVID-19, enrolled during active disease. Both conserved end residues are part of each CDR3. The order of the fields is CDR3 DNA, CDR3 protein, V gene, D gene, clone size, J gene. The D gene is left open where the match is weak. Size is stated for part of the rows, as once, few or many counts, or as a class when the clone is expanded.

CDR3 DNA: TGTGCCAGCAGCTCGCCGGGGGGGGGTTACGAAGCTTTCTTT; CDR3 protein: CASSSPGGGYEAFF; V gene: TRBV28; D gene: NA; clone size: NA; J gene: TRBJ1-1
CDR3 DNA: TGTGCCAGCAGCCCCAACCGGGGAGCGGCCATCAGTGAGCAGTTCTTC; CDR3 protein: CASSPNRGAAISEQFF; V gene: TRBV6-6; D gene: NA; clone size: NA; J gene: TRBJ2-1
CDR3 DNA: TGTGCCAGCAGCGATTGGGGGGATTCACCCCTCCACTTT; CDR3 protein: CASSDWGDSPLHF; V gene: TRBV11-1; D gene: NA; clone size: NA; J gene: TRBJ1-6
CDR3 DNA: TGTGCCAGCAGCCTACGACGGGATGCCGGGGAGCTGTTTTTT; CDR3 protein: CASSLRRDAGELFF; V gene: TRBV7-9; D gene: NA; clone size: NA; J gene: TRBJ2-2
CDR3 DNA: TGTGCCAGCAGCTCGGTCGGACTAGCGGGGGGGCAAACGCAGTATTTT; CDR3 protein: CASSSVGLAGGQTQYF; V gene: TRBV7-2; D gene: TRBD2; clone size: NA; J gene: TRBJ2-3
CDR3 DNA: TGTGCCAGTAGTATCCCGGGACAGGGCCAATATACGCAGTATTTT; CDR3 protein: CASSIPGQGQYTQYF; V gene: TRBV19; D gene: TRBD1; clone size: NA; J gene: TRBJ2-3
CDR3 DNA: TGTGCCAGCAGCCCCACACTAGAAAACAATGAGCAGTTCTTC; CDR3 protein: CASSPTLENNEQFF; V gene: TRBV11-3; D gene: NA; clone size: NA; J gene: TRBJ2-1
CDR3 DNA: TGTGCCAGCAGGAATTTGGGACTGCCGAACACTGAAGCTTTCTTT; CDR3 protein: CASRNLGLPNTEAFF; V gene: TRBV5-5; D gene: NA; clone size: NA; J gene: TRBJ1-1
CDR3 DNA: TGCAGCGTTGTCTCAGGGGGCTCTAACTATGGCTACACCTTC; CDR3 protein: CSVVSGGSNYGYTF; V gene: TRBV29-1; D gene: TRBD1; clone size: few; J gene: TRBJ1-2
CDR3 DNA: TGTGCCAGTAACCGGGTCCCGACAGGGGGCTCCGGGGAGCTGTTTTTT; CDR3 protein: CASNRVPTGGSGELFF; V gene: TRBV19; D gene: TRBD1; clone size: NA; J gene: TRBJ2-2
CDR3 DNA: TGTGCCAGCAGTGAAGGGAGGACCGGGCGGGAGACCCAGTACTTC; CDR3 protein: CASSEGRTGRETQYF; V gene: TRBV6-1; D gene: NA; clone size: NA; J gene: TRBJ2-5
CDR3 DNA: TGTGCCAGCAGTTTGTGGGGCGGGAACACCGGGGAGCTGTTTTTT; CDR3 protein: CASSLWGGNTGELFF; V gene: TRBV27; D gene: NA; clone size: NA; J gene: TRBJ2-2
CDR3 DNA: TGTGCCAGCAGCAACCAAGGGGGGGCGGGTGAAAAACTGTTTTTT; CDR3 protein: CASSNQGGAGEKLFF; V gene: TRBV7-2; D gene: NA; clone size: NA; J gene: TRBJ1-4
CDR3 DNA: TGTGCCGGAGTTTCAGATACGCAGTATTTT; CDR3 protein: CAGVSDTQYF; V gene: TRBV21-1; D gene: NA; clone size: NA; J gene: TRBJ2-3
CDR3 DNA: TGTGCCAGCGATCCGCGGTTTGAGCAGTTCTTC; CDR3 protein: CASDPRFEQFF; V gene: TRBV7-9; D gene: NA; clone size: few; J gene: TRBJ2-1
CDR3 DNA: TGTGCCAGCAGCTTAGACTTTGCGGGGACAGGGCACTACGAGCAGTACTTC; CDR3 protein: CASSLDFAGTGHYEQYF; V gene: TRBV7-2; D gene: TRBD1; clone size: NA; J gene: TRBJ2-7
CDR3 DNA: TGCGCCAGCAGCCAAGGACATTCTAATACAGATACGCAGTATTTT; CDR3 protein: CASSQGHSNTDTQYF; V gene: TRBV4-1; D gene: NA; clone size: NA; J gene: TRBJ2-3
CDR3 DNA: TGTGCCAGCAGCTTGGCCCCCAGCGGGGGGCAAGAGACCCAGTACTTC; CDR3 protein: CASSLAPSGGQETQYF; V gene: TRBV5-4; D gene: TRBD2; clone size: NA; J gene: TRBJ2-5
CDR3 DNA: TGTGCCAGCAGCTACGGAGGTAATATCGATACGCAGTATTTT; CDR3 protein: CASSYGGNIDTQYF; V gene: TRBV25-1; D gene: NA; clone size: NA; J gene: TRBJ2-3
CDR3 DNA: TGTGCCATCGATAAAAGACAGGGGGGCAGGAATGAGCAGTTCTTC; CDR3 protein: CAIDKRQGGRNEQFF; V gene: TRBV28; D gene: TRBD1; clone size: NA; J gene: TRBJ2-1
CDR3 DNA: TGTGCCAGCAGCTTCCGGGACACCGCAGCTTTCTTT; CDR3 protein: CASSFRDTAAFF; V gene: TRBV5-6; D gene: NA; clone size: NA; J gene: TRBJ1-1
CDR3 DNA: TGTGCCAGCAGTAACAGGGCCTACGAGCAGTACTTC; CDR3 protein: CASSNRAYEQYF; V gene: TRBV28; D gene: NA; clone size: NA; J gene: TRBJ2-7
CDR3 DNA: TGCGCCAGCAGCTTGGGGCCCGAATCCTACGAGCAGTACTTC; CDR3 protein: CASSLGPESYEQYF; V gene: TRBV5-1; D gene: NA; clone size: NA; J gene: TRBJ2-7
CDR3 DNA: TGTGCCAGCAGCATTGGGACAGGAGAAGAGACCCAGTACTTC; CDR3 protein: CASSIGTGEETQYF; V gene: TRBV9; D gene: TRBD1; clone size: NA; J gene: TRBJ2-5
CDR3 DNA: TGTGCCAGCAGCCGCGACAGGGGAATGTCGAATGAGCAGTTCTTC; CDR3 protein: CASSRDRGMSNEQFF; V gene: TRBV3-1/TRBV3-2; D gene: TRBD1; clone size: NA; J gene: TRBJ2-1
CDR3 DNA: TGTGCCAGCACCGAAACAGGGGTCGCTGAAGCTTTCTTT; CDR3 protein: CASTETGVAEAFF; V gene: TRBV6-5; D gene: TRBD1; clone size: NA; J gene: TRBJ1-1
CDR3 DNA: TGTGCCAGCAGTGAGGGGACAGGAGTTCAAGCTTTCTTT; CDR3 protein: CASSEGTGVQAFF; V gene: TRBV2; D gene: TRBD1; clone size: NA; J gene: TRBJ1-1
CDR3 DNA: TGTGCCAGCAGCTCCGGGACTAGCGGGAGGGTCGGGGAGCTGTTTTTT; CDR3 protein: CASSSGTSGRVGELFF; V gene: TRBV7-6; D gene: TRBD2; clone size: NA; J gene: TRBJ2-2
CDR3 DNA: TGTGCCAGCAGCTTTTCCGGGGGGCTATACGAGCAGTACTTC; CDR3 protein: CASSFSGGLYEQYF; V gene: TRBV7-9; D gene: NA; clone size: once; J gene: TRBJ2-7
CDR3 DNA: TGTGCCAGCAGCTTAGATTGGCAAAACAATGAGCAGTTCTTC; CDR3 protein: CASSLDWQNNEQFF; V gene: TRBV7-7; D gene: NA; clone size: NA; J gene: TRBJ2-1
CDR3 DNA: TGTGCCAGCAGCCAATCAGGGACTCCTGCCAGCAACAATGAGCAGTTCTTC; CDR3 protein: CASSQSGTPASNNEQFF; V gene: TRBV16; D gene: NA; clone size: NA; J gene: TRBJ2-1
CDR3 DNA: TGTGCCAGCAGCGTAGGGCAGGGGGCTAATTCACCCCTCCACTTT; CDR3 protein: CASSVGQGANSPLHF; V gene: TRBV9; D gene: TRBD1; clone size: NA; J gene: TRBJ1-6
CDR3 DNA: TGTGCCAGCAGTATAGGGGGCCCCGCTAACTATGGCTACACCTTC; CDR3 protein: CASSIGGPANYGYTF; V gene: TRBV28; D gene: TRBD1; clone size: NA; J gene: TRBJ1-2
CDR3 DNA: TGTGCCAGCAGCCAAGGAACAGGGGGCTGGAATCAGCCCCAGCATTTT; CDR3 protein: CASSQGTGGWNQPQHF; V gene: TRBV3-1/TRBV3-2; D gene: TRBD1; clone size: NA; J gene: TRBJ1-5
CDR3 DNA: TGTGCCAGCAGCCCGGGACAGGGAGGGAGGCAGCCCCAGCATTTT; CDR3 protein: CASSPGQGGRQPQHF; V gene: TRBV5-8; D gene: TRBD1; clone size: NA; J gene: TRBJ1-5